This T cell receptor beta chain is drawn from a study of vaccination effects on CD4 cells after COVID-19. Study-wide context: Following the second dose by a median of 72 days, the post-vaccine samples were obtained.

This table comes from immunoSEQ multiplex PCR, and its TCRdb copy is limited to in-frame clones, with some not included. The sample records approximately 47,000 clones, less than 85% being singletons. Broader study findings: Substantial clonal contraction characterized both infection- and vaccine-induced clones late after vaccination.

The culture ran for less than 12 days, and then CD4+ T cells were isolated. Participants each got two BNT162b2 or mRNA-1273 vaccine doses. Worth noting for this clone: Its specificity is unknown.

The material sequenced was CD4+ T cells from PBMCs cultured without peptide, taken after COVID-19 vaccination. The TCR sequence derives from a human donor who received a COVID-19 vaccine.

DNA of the CDR3: TGTGCCAGCAGCCGACGTCTTCCGGGACAGGGGTCCTACGAGCAGTACTTC. This translates into CASSRRLPGQGSYEQYF. The chain carries TRBV14 and TRBJ2-7; 10 bases match TRBD1. V trimming: 4 bases; J trimming: 1 base; junction bases outside the gene matches: 10. The CDR3 runs to 17 residues. Per the germline V gene, CDR1 is SGHDN and CDR2 is FVKESK.